The rows below give T cell receptor beta chains drawn from one sample of a study of CD8 T cell repertoires and HIV-1 epitope variants. Antigen specificity for these receptors is unknown. Sequencing was performed with immunoSEQ multiplex PCR; in TCRdb, only in-frame clones are kept and a portion is missing. The table has some 2,500 clones, less than 70% seen once. The sequenced sample consisted of cultured CD8+ T cells derived from PBMCs. Every receptor here comes from a male donor with HIV. Both conserved end residues are part of each CDR3.

j_gene | v_gene | CDR3aa
TRBJ2-1 | TRBV19 | CASSLGGGGAFNEQFF
TRBJ2-3 | TRBV5-4 | CASSLLGGGTDTQYF
TRBJ2-1 | TRBV27 | CASSLSAGNEQFF
TRBJ1-1 | TRBV5-6 | CASSLSTEAFF
TRBJ2-1 | TRBV28 | CASSPDQVLDNEQFF
TRBJ1-2 | TRBV29-1 | CSVESGTGGIYGYTF
TRBJ2-6 | TRBV19 | CASSIDQGSGANVLTF
TRBJ2-1 | TRBV1 | CTSSHSVYNEQFF
TRBJ2-1 | TRBV5-6 | CASSYGTSGIGNEQFF
TRBJ2-1 | TRBV5-4 | CASSYSSNEQFF
TRBJ1-1 | TRBV5-6 | CASSLVEEGTEAFF
TRBJ2-3 | TRBV7-9 | CATRGGLTDTQYF
TRBJ1-2 | TRBV10-2 | CASSDGGGYGYTF
TRBJ2-1 | TRBV1 | CTSSQTSGRVGDEQFF
TRBJ2-1 | TRBV19 | CASSTLAGYNEQFF
TRBJ1-2 | TRBV5-1 | CASSLPGAEGYTF
TRBJ2-5 | TRBV5-6 | CASSLGAQETQYF
TRBJ2-5 | TRBV7-6 | CASSYLPGGLAGSETQYF
TRBJ1-2 | TRBV7-8 | CASSDNRISNYGYTF
TRBJ1-5 | TRBV4-1 | CASSQGKGMFQPQHF
TRBJ2-2 | TRBV29-1 | CSVEDAERSTGELFF
TRBJ2-7 | TRBV13 | CASSATGLASYEQYF
TRBJ2-1 | TRBV7-8 | CASSRWDTPNEQFF
TRBJ2-1 | TRBV15 | CATSRDRTESFYNEQFF
TRBJ1-1 | TRBV9 | CASSVADGMMNTEAFF
TRBJ2-3 | TRBV15 | CATSSSLAGLTDTQYF
TRBJ1-1 | TRBV4-1 | CASSQGTAEAFF
TRBJ2-1 | TRBV6-1 | CASAGLADVYNEQFF
TRBJ2-3 | TRBV7-2 | CASSPSGGDTQYF
TRBJ1-1 | TRBV7-2 | CASSLETGGTEAFF
TRBJ2-3 | TRBV9 | CASSGGGRDTQYF
TRBJ1-2 | TRBV5-4 | CASSLAREWVIYGYTF
TRBJ1-1 | TRBV4-1 | CASSQGWGMNTEAFF
TRBJ2-7 | TRBV5-4 | CASSRRQGNEQYF
TRBJ2-5 | TRBV19 | CATSVGNQETQYF
TRBJ2-7 | TRBV19 | CASSIVAGDYEQYF
TRBJ2-3 | TRBV9 | CASSPSGGTRTDTQYF
TRBJ2-5 | TRBV28 | CASSFISGLQETQYF
TRBJ1-1 | TRBV5-1 | CASSLIRQGGSTEAFF
TRBJ2-7 | TRBV4-2 | CASSQDLESTYEQYF
TRBJ2-7 | TRBV19 | CASSIAGDTLYEQYF
TRBJ2-1 | TRBV19 | CASSIGWGVAYNEQFF
TRBJ1-2 | TRBV7-3 | CASSLSTTGVDGYTF